This T cell receptor (gamma chain) was sequenced for a study of Vδ1+ human thymocytes. Study-level points and caveats: Thymic TRG and TRD repertoires appeared highly polyclonal.

Per the germline V gene, CDR1 is VTNTFY and CDR2 is YDVSTARD (reference sequence). The CDR3 extends over 13 amino acids. V was clipped by 1 base and J by 8 bases; unmatched bases: 4. This clone was seen a few times. Its target is unknown. The identical CDR3 is also encoded by other nucleotide sequences in the sample. Extracted RNA was reverse transcribed into cDNA. Pooled V-gene forward primers with one constant-region reverse primer generated the CDR3 amplicons by multiplex PCR. TCRdb reran clone calling via CATT on the multiplex PCR reads. The table has 36,000 or so gamma-chain clones, roughly 21% seen once.

This TCR was recovered from a girl less than two years old who had congenital heart surgery. Sequenced input: Vdelta1+ gamma-delta thymocytes from the thymus. Subset described: FACS-sorted CD3+ TCRalphabeta- TCRVdelta1+ TCRVdelta2- thymocytes. This chain joins TRGV3 and TRGJP2. The CDR3 region is CATWDRRDWIKTF. The CDR3 nucleotides read TGTGCCACCTGGGACAGACGGGATTGGATCAAGACGTTT.